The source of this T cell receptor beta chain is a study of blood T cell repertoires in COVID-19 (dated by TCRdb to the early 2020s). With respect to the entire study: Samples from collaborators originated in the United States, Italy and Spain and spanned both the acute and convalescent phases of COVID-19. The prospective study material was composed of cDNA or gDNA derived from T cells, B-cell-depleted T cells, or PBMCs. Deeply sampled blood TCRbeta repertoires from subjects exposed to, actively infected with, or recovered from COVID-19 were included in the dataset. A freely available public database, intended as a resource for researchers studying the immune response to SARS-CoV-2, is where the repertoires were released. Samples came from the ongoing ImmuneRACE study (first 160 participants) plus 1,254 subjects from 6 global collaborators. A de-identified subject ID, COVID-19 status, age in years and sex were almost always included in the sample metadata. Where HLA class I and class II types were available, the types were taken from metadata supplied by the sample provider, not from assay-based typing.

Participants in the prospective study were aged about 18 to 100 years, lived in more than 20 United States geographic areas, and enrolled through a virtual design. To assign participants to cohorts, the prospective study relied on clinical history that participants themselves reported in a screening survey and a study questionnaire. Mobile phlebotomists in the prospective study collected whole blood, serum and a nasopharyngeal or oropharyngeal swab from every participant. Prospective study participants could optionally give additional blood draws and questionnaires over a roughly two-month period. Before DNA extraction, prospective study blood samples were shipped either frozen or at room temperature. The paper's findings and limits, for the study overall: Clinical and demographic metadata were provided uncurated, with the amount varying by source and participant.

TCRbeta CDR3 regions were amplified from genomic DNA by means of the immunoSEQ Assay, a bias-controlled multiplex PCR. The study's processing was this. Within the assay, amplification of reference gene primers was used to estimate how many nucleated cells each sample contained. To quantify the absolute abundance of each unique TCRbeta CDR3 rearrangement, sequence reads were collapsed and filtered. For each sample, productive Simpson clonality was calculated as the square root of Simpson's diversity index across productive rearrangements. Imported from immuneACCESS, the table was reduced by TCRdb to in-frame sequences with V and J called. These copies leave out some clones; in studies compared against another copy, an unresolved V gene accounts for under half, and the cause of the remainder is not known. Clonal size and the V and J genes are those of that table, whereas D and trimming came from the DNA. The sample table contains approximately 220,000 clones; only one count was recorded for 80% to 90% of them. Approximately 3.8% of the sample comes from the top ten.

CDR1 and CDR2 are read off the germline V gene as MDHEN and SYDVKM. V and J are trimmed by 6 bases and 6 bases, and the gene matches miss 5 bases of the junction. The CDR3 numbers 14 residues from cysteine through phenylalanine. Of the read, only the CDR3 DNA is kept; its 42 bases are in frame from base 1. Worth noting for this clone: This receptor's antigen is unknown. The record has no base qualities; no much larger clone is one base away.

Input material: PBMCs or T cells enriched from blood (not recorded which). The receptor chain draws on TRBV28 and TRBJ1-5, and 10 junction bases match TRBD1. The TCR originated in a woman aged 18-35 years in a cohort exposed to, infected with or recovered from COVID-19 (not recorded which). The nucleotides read TGTGCCAGCAGAATACGGGACAGGGGTCAGCCCCAGCATTTT. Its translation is CASRIRDRGQPQHF.